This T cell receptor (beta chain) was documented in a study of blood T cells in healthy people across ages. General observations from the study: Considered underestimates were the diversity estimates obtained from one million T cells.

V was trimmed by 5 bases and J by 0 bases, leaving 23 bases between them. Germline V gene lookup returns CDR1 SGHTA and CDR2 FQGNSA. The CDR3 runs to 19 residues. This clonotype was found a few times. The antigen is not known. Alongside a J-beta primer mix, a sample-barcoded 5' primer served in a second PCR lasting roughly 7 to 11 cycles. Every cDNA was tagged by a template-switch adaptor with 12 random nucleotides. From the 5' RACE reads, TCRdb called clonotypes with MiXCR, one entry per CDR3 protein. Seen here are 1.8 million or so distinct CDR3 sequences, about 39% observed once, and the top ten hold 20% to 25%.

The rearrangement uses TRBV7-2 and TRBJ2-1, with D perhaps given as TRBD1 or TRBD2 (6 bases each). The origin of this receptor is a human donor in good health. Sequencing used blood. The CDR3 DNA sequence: TGTGCCAGCAGCCCCCGGAGGAGGGGGGTTACTAGCTCCTACAATGAGCAGTTCTTC. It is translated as CASSPRRRGVTSSYNEQFF.